The present T cell receptor (beta chain) was sequenced within a study of radiotherapy plus CTLA-4 blockade in lung cancer. The study's findings and limits: After treatment with radiotherapy plus ipilimumab, TCR clones that came from the tumor expanded in blood.

On this clone itself: Its cognate antigen is unknown.

The assay was immunoSEQ multiplex PCR, and TCRdb's table has in-frame clones only and misses some. The sample comprises about 80,000 clones, around 76% of which are singletons, and about 20% rests with the top ten. The CDR3 consists of 15 residues. The ends were cut back, 7 bases at V and 3 bases at J, with 16 bases in the middle. CDR1 is MNHNS and CDR2 is SASEGT in the germline V gene. The sequence was obtained from a human donor with non-small cell lung cancer whose response to radiotherapy plus ipilimumab could not be evaluated. Some clones in this sample may be carry-over from other donors' samples. The sequences come from peripheral blood, collected from a patient treated with radiotherapy plus ipilimumab. The chain is built from TRBV6-1 and TRBJ1-5, with D hard to call. For the CDR3, the DNA is TGTGCCAGCACCACCCCGGAGGTTTTCAATCAGCCCCAGCATTTT. This codes for CASTTPEVFNQPQHF.